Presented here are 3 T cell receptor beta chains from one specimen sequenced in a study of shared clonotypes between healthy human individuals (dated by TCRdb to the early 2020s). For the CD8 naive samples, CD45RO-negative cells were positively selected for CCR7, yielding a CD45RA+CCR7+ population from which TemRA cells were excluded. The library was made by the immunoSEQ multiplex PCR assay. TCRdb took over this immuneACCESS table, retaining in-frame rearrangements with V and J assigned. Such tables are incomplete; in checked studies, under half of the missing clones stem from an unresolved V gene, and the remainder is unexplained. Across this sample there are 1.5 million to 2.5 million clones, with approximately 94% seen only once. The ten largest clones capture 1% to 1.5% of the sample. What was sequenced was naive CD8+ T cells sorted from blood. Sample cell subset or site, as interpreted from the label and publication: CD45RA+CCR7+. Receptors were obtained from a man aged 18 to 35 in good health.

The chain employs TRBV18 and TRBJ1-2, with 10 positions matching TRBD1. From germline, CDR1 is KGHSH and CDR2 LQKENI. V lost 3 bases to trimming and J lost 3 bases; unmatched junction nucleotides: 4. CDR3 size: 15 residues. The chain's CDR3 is CASSPPGQGDYGYTF. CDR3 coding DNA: TGTGCCAGCTCACCGCCTGGACAGGGGGACTATGGCTACACCTTC.

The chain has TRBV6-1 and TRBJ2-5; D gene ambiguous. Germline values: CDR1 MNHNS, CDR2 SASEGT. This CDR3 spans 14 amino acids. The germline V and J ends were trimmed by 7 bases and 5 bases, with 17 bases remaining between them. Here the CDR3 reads CASTDWGREETQYF. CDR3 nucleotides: TGTGCCAGCACCGACTGGGGTAGAGAGGAGACCCAGTACTTC.

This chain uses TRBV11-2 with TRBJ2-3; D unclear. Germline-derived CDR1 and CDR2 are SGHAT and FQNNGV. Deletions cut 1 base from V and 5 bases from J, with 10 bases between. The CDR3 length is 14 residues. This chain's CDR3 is CASSLGPPLDTQYF. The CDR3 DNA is TGTGCCAGCAGCTTAGGACCCCCGCTAGATACGCAGTATTTT.